The rows below give T cell receptor beta chains drawn from one sample of a study of Ad26.COV2.S vaccination and SARS-CoV-2 variants. The protocol was immunoSEQ multiplex PCR, while the TCRdb copy is restricted to in-frame clones and leaves out a portion. The profile shows over 400,000 clones, about nine tenths of them singletons. Sequenced here: peripheral blood, sampled in a trial of Ad26.COV2.S vaccine versus placebo. Receptor source: a person between 18 and 65 years old who received the Ad26.COV2.S COVID-19 vaccine or a placebo. CDR3s include the opening cysteine and the closing phenylalanine or tryptophan. D genes are given only for firm matches. Rows give clone size only sometimes, using once, few, many, or a class for an expanded clone.

j_call v_call cdr3_length d_call clone_size cdr3_nt cdr3_aa
TRBJ2-5 TRBV5-6 13 TRBD2 . TGTGCCAGCAGGCCGGGGGGAGGAGAGACCCAGTACTTC CASRPGGGETQYF
TRBJ2-1 TRBV5-1 15 . . TGCGCCAGCAGCTTGACGGGAGCCTCCCACAATGAGCAGTTCTTC CASSLTGASHNEQFF
TRBJ2-5 TRBV5-1 15 TRBD2 . TGCGCCAGCAGCTTACCTAGCGGGGCCCGTGAGACCCAGTACTTC CASSLPSGARETQYF
TRBJ2-1 TRBV6-4 16 . . TGTGCCAGCAGTCTCCCGGACAGCAATATTTACAATGAGCAGTTCTTC CASSLPDSNIYNEQFF
TRBJ2-7 TRBV2 15 TRBD1 . TGTGCCAGCAGCGACGGGACAGGGGGAAGCTACGAGCAGTACTTC CASSDGTGGSYEQYF
TRBJ1-5 TRBV21-1 16 . . TGTGCCAGCAGCCCCGGGACAGGGGGCTACAATCAGCCCCAGCATTTT CASSPGTGGYNQPQHF
TRBJ2-1 TRBV7-2 14 . . TGTGCCAGCAGCTTTGGCGGGATAGTGTTTGAGCAGTTCTTC CASSFGGIVFEQFF
TRBJ2-7 TRBV9 15 . . TGTGCCAGCAGCGTAGGTTCTCCAGGCTCCTACGAGCAGTACTTC CASSVGSPGSYEQYF
TRBJ2-3 TRBV9 16 TRBD2 . TGTGCCAGCAGCCCTCGGCGGGGGGGAATGTCAGATACGCAGTATTTT CASSPRRGGMSDTQYF
TRBJ2-7 TRBV2 15 . . TGTGCCAGCAGGAGATACCGGGACTCGGACTACGAGCAGTACTTC CASRRYRDSDYEQYF
TRBJ2-3 TRBV15 17 TRBD2 . TGTGCCACCAGCAGAGGGGTCGCTAGCGGGATTTCCGATACGCAGTATTTT CATSRGVASGISDTQYF
TRBJ2-2 TRBV6-4 13 . . TGTGCCAGCAGGGAGCCGAACACCGGGGAGCTGTTTTTT CASREPNTGELFF
TRBJ1-2 TRBV5-6 14 . . TGTGCCAGCAGCTTGGGGGACCGCCCCTATGGCTACACCTTC CASSLGDRPYGYTF
TRBJ2-2 TRBV19 18 TRBD2 . TGTGCCAGTAGTATCCCAGGGGCTAGCGGGAGAAGGACCGGGGAGCTGTTTTTT CASSIPGASGRRTGELFF
TRBJ2-2 TRBV9 17 TRBD1 . TGTGCCAGCAGCCCATGGGACAGTATCGCGAACACCGGGGAGCTGTTTTTT CASSPWDSIANTGELFF
TRBJ2-7 TRBV9 14 . . TGTGCCAGCAGCGTAGCTAGGGCTCCCTACGAGCAGTACTTC CASSVARAPYEQYF
TRBJ2-1 TRBV19 13 . . TGTGCCAGTAGTATAGGGCCCCGGCATGAGCAGTTCTTC CASSIGPRHEQFF
TRBJ2-7 TRBV7-7 16 . . TGTGCTAGCAGCTTAGAGTTCGAGGGACACTCCTACGAGCAGTACTTC CASSLEFEGHSYEQYF
TRBJ1-2 TRBV28 15 . . TGTGCCAGCAGTTTGTTACAGGGTCGGTATGGAGGCTACACCTTC CASSLLQGRYGGYTF
TRBJ1-4 TRBV28 16 . . TGTGCCAGCAGTACCCGGACGGGGGCAACTAATGAAAAACTGTTTTTT CASSTRTGATNEKLFF
TRBJ1-2 TRBV14 14 . . TGTGCCAGCAGCCGTGCCCGGGGGAACTATGGCTACACCTTC CASSRARGNYGYTF
TRBJ2-3 TRBV5-1 18 TRBD2 . TGCGCCAGCAGCTTGTTGTTGGGACTAGCGGGACCTGAGGATACGCAGTATTTT CASSLLLGLAGPEDTQYF
TRBJ2-2 TRBV19 17 . . TGTGCCAGTAGTATAGGTTTAGCCGGACCGAACACCGGGGAGCTGTTTTTT CASSIGLAGPNTGELFF
TRBJ2-7 TRBV19 14 . . TGTGCCAGTAGTGTCCCCGGGCTGAGCTACGAGCAGTACTTC CASSVPGLSYEQYF
TRBJ1-1 TRBV29-1 14 . once TGCAGCGCCGGACCTAACCAACCAAACACTGAAGCTTTCTTT CSAGPNQPNTEAFF
TRBJ2-1 TRBV3-1/TRBV3-2 15 . . TGTGCCAGCAGTGACCCAGGATACCCCTACAATGAGCAGTTCTTC CASSDPGYPYNEQFF
TRBJ2-1 TRBV30 14 . . TGTGCCTGGAACCCGGGACGGACATACAATGAGCAGTTCTTC CAWNPGRTYNEQFF
TRBJ2-5 TRBV7-9 13 . once TGTGCCAGCAGCCCCAGGGGTGGGGAGACCCAGTACTTC CASSPRGGETQYF
TRBJ2-3 TRBV5-1 12 . . TGCGCCAGCAGCTACGATACAGATACGCAGTATTTT CASSYDTDTQYF
TRBJ2-7 TRBV20-1 11 . . TGCAGTGCTAGAGGCCTCTACGAGCAGTACTTC CSARGLYEQYF
TRBJ1-1 TRBV30 12 . . TGTGCCTGGGACCGGGCGGGCACTGAAGCTTTCTTT CAWDRAGTEAFF
TRBJ1-4 TRBV28 16 TRBD1 . TGTGCCAGCAGTTTAACCCGGACAGGGAGGGGTGAAAAACTGTTTTTT CASSLTRTGRGEKLFF
TRBJ2-3 TRBV28 19 TRBD2 . TGTGCCAGCAGTTTATTTCTTTCGGGTTCTAGCGGGAGCACAGATACGCAGTATTTT CASSLFLSGSSGSTDTQYF
TRBJ2-2 TRBV7-7 15 . . TGTGCTAGCAGGAGGGAGATAGCGAACACCGGGGAGCTGTTTTTT CASRREIANTGELFF
TRBJ2-3 TRBV15 16 . once TGTGCCACCAGCAGAGATAGTCGCCGCCGCACAGATACGCAGTATTTT CATSRDSRRRTDTQYF
TRBJ1-5 TRBV29-1 13 . . TGCAGCGCCACTGGAGGGAGCAATCAGCCCCAGCATTTT CSATGGSNQPQHF
TRBJ2-5 TRBV7-3 16 TRBD2 . TGTGCCAGCAGCCCCAATTATCAGCGGGAGGTTGAGACCCAGTACTTC CASSPNYQREVETQYF
TRBJ1-1 TRBV4-1 13 . . TGCGCCAGCAGCCAAGTGGGGGGCACTGAAGCTTTCTTT CASSQVGGTEAFF
TRBJ1-2 TRBV29-1 15 TRBD1 . TGCAGCGTTGAATGGACAGGGCGACGGTCTTATGGCTACACCTTC CSVEWTGRRSYGYTF
TRBJ2-5 TRBV28 15 . once TGTGCCAGCAGTTCCAGCCAGGAGAGCCAAGAGACCCAGTACTTC CASSSSQESQETQYF
TRBJ2-5 TRBV6-2/TRBV6-3 13 . . TGTGCCAGCAGCCTAGGGGGGGGATCGACCCAGTACTTC CASSLGGGSTQYF
TRBJ1-4 TRBV28 14 . . TGTGCCAGCAGTTTAACGCGGTCGGATGAAAAACTGTTTTTT CASSLTRSDEKLFF
TRBJ2-5 TRBV28 16 . . TGTGCCAGCACCCTGGGGGAGACAGTAATCCAAGAGACCCAGTACTTC CASTLGETVIQETQYF
TRBJ2-7 TRBV6-5 12 . . TGTGCCAGCACAGACAGGCGGTACGAGCAGTACTTC CASTDRRYEQYF
TRBJ2-1 TRBV5-5 18 TRBD2 . TGTGCCAGCAGCTTGTCGGAGAGTGGCGGGAGTATCGACAATGAGCAGTTCTTC CASSLSESGGSIDNEQFF
TRBJ2-3 TRBV2 11 . . TGTGCCATCAAGACTGGGGATACGCAGTATTTT CAIKTGDTQYF
TRBJ2-2 TRBV3-1/TRBV3-2 18 TRBD1 once TGTGCCAGCAGCCCCCCCGGGACAGGAAACGCCTGCGCCGGGGAGCTGTTTTTT CASSPPGTGNACAGELFF
TRBJ2-3 TRBV13 14 TRBD1 . TGTGCCAGCAGCCACGGACAGGGGATTGATACGCAGTATTTT CASSHGQGIDTQYF
TRBJ2-7 TRBV3-1/TRBV3-2 12 . . TGTGCCAGCAGCCAGGCCACTTACGAGCAGTACTTC CASSQATYEQYF
TRBJ2-3 TRBV3-1/TRBV3-2 14 TRBD1 . TGTGCCAGCAGCCAAAGTCAGCAAGGGACAGGGAAATATTTT CASSQSQQGTGKYF
TRBJ2-2 TRBV9 18 TRBD2 . TGTGCCAGCAGCGTCCGTCTAGCGGGAGGGCCGAACACCGGGGAGCTGTTTTTT CASSVRLAGGPNTGELFF
TRBJ2-2 TRBV7-9 13 . once TGTGCCAGCTCACTGGGGGCGAGCGGGGAGCTGTTTTTT CASSLGASGELFF